The clone carrying this T cell receptor beta chain occurred many times. Its specificity is not known. RNA transcripts provided the template for amplifying TCR beta CDR3 regions. After a first-round RT-PCR with HTBI primers, a second-round multiplex PCR was run. TCRdb called the multiplex PCR reads again in MiXCR, with one record for every CDR3 protein. This repertoire shows about 400,000 distinct CDR3 sequences, about a sixth found once; its top ten account for 1.5% to 2%. This record belongs to a study of Graves' ophthalmopathy and Graves' hyperthyroidism. Study results and caveats: Ophthalmopathy progression was predicted by the model at roughly 66% sensitivity and approximately 72% specificity. Blood repertoires reportedly contained most expanded thyroid clonotypes above 0.001 frequency. Discrimination between ophthalmopathy and stable hyperthyroidism by a 13-signature model showed nearly 90% sensitivity and more than 65% specificity.

The CDR3 covers 13 residues. Germline loops: CDR1 SGHVS, CDR2 FNYEAQ. Trimming took 6 bases from V and 4 from J, leaving 12 bases between them. The sequence came from a woman aged 18-29 years with Graves' ophthalmopathy. J is TRBJ2-5 and V is TRBV7-6; D possibly corresponds to TRBD1 (5 bases). Sequencing was carried out using peripheral blood. CDR3 residues: CASRGPASETQYF. Written as DNA, the CDR3 is TGTGCCAGCAGGGGGCCGGCATCAGAGACCCAGTACTTC.